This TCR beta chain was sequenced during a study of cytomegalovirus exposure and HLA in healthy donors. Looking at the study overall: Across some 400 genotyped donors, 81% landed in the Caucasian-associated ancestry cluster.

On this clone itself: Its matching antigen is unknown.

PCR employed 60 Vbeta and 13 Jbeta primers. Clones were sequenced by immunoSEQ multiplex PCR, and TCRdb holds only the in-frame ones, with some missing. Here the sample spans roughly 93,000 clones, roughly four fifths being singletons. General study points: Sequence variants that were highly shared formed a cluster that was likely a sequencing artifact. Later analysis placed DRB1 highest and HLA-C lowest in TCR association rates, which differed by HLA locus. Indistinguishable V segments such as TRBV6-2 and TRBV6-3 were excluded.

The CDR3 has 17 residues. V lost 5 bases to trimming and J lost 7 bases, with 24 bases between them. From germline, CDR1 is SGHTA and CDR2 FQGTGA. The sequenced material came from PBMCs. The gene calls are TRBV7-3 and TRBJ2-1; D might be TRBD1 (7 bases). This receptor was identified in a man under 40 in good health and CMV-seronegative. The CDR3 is CASSPQGGRGGLNEQFF. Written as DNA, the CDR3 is TGTGCCAGCAGCCCCCAGGGGGGACGTGGGGGGCTAAATGAGCAGTTCTTC.